Listed below are T cell receptor beta chains from one sample, sequenced in a study of blood T cells in healthy people across ages. MiXCR was run by TCRdb on the 5' RACE reads, yielding one entry per CDR3 protein. The sample includes some 760,000 distinct CDR3 sequences, 25% of them seen just once. These data were likewise used in another study, on T cells of mothers and their children.

The sequenced material came from blood. Source of these receptors: a boy aged 5-17 years in good health. Both conserved end residues are part of each CDR3. The order of the fields is V gene, CDR3 protein.

>TRBV25-1
CASSEGTVRYNEQFF
>TRBV7-6
CASRGAMNTEAFF
>TRBV7-3
CASSPTGGLSYNEQFF
>TRBV27
CASSVLEGSYEQYF
>TRBV5-6
CASSLGVRLNEQFF
>TRBV27
CASSLSRSGETQYF
>TRBV12-3/TRBV12-4
CASSFLTIPGAFQETQYF
>TRBV19
CASGVLGDEQYF
>TRBV6-1
CASMFQETQYF
>TRBV14
CASSQGTLRQFF
>TRBV27
CASMDLDGKLFF
>TRBV7-7
CASSLGLGGEQYF
>TRBV5-1
CASSARPMTGQGYDEQYF
>TRBV9
CASSVAGQGAIGNEQFF
>TRBV28
CTSSINPYEQYF
>TRBV7-2
CASSSDGPYGYTF
>TRBV3-1
CASSQDLAVPQPRHF
>TRBV7-9
CASSFLGLAGASYEQYF
>TRBV29-1
CGALAGVEQFF
>TRBV12-3/TRBV12-4
CASSWGDSTEAFF
>TRBV10-3
CAITTGPTNNEQFF
>TRBV4-1
CASGTTPRLDYGYTF
>TRBV3-1
CASSQGQGRAEAFF
>TRBV7-9
CASSIMVGRENEQFF
>TRBV4-3
CASSQFRGEGTQYF
>TRBV6-5
CASSYSKAGENTEAFF
>TRBV11-2
CASSLELAAGANVLTF
>TRBV6-1
CASSEYSGVPNTEAFF